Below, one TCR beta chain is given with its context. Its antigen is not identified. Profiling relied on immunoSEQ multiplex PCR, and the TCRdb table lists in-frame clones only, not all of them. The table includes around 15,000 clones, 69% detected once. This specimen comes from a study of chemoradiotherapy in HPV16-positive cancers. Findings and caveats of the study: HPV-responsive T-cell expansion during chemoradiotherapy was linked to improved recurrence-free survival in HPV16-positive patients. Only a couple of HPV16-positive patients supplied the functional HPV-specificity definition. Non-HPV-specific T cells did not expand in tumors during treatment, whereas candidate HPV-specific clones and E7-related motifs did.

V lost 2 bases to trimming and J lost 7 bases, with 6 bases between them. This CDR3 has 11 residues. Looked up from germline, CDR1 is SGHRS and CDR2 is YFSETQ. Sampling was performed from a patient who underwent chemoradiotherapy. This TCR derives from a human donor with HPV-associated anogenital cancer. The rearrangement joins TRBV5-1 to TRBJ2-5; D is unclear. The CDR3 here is CASSFDGTQYF. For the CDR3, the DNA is TGCGCCAGCAGCTTTGACGGGACCCAGTACTTC.